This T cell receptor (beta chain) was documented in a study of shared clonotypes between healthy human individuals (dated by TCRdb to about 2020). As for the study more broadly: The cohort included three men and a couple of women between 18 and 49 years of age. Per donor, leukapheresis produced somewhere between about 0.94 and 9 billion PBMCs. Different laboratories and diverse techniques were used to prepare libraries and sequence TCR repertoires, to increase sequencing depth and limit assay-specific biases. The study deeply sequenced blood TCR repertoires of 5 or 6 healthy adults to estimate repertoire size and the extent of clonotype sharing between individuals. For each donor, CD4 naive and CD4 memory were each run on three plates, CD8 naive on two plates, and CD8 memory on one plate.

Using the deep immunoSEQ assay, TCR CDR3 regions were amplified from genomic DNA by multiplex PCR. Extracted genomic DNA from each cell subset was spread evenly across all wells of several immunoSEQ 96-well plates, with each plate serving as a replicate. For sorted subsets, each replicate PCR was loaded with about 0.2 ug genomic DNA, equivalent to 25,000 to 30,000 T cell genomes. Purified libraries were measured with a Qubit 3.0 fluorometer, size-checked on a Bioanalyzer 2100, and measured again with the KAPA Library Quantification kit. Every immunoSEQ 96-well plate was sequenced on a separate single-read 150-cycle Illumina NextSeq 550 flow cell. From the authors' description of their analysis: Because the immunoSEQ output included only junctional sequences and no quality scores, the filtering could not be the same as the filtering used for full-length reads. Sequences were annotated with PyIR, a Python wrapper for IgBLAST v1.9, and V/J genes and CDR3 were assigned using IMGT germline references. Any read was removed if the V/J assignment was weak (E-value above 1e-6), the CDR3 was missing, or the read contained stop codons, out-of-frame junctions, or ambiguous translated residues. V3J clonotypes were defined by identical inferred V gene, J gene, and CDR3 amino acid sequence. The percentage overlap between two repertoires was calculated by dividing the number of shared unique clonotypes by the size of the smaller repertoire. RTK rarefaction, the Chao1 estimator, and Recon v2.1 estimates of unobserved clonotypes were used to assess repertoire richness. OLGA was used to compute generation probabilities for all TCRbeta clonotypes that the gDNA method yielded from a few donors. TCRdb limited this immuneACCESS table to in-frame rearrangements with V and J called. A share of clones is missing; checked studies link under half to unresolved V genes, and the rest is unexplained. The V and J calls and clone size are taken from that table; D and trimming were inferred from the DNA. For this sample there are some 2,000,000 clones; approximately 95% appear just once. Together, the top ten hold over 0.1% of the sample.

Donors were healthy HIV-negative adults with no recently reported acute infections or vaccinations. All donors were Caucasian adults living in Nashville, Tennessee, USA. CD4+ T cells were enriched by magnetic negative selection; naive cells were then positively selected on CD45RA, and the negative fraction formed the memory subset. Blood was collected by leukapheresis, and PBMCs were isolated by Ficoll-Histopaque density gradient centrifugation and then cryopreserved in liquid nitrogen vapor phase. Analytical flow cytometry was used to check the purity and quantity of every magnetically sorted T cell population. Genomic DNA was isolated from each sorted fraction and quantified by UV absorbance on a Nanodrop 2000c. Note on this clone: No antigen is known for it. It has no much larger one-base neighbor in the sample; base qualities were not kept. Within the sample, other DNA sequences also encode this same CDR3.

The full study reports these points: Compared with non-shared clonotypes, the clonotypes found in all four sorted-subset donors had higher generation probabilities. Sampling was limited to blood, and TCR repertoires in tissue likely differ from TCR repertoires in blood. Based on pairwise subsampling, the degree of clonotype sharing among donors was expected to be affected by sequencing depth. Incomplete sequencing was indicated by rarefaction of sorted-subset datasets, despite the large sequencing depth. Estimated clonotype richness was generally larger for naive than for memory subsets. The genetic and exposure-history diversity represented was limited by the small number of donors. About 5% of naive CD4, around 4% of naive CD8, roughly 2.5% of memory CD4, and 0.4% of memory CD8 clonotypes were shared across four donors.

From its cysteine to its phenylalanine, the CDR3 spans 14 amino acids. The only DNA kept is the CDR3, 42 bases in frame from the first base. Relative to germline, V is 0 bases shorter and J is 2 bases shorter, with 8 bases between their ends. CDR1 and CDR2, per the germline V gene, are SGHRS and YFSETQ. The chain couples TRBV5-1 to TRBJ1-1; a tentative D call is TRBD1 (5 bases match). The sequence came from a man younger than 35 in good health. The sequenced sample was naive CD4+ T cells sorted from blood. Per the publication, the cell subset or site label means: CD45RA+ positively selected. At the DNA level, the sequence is TGCGCCAGCAGCTTGGTCGGGGGAAACACTGAAGCTTTCTTT. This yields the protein CASSLVGGNTEAFF.